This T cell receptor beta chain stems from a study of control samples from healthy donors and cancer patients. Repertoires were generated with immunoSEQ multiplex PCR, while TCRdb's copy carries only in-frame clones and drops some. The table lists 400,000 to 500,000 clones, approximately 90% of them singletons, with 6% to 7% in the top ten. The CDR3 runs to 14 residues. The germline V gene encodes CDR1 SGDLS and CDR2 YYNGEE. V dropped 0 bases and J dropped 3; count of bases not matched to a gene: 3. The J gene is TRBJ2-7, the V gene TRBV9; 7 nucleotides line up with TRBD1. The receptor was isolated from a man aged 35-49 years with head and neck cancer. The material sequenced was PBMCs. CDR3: CASSVEGTDYEQYF. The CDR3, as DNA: TGTGCCAGCAGCGTAGAAGGGACAGACTACGAGCAGTACTTC. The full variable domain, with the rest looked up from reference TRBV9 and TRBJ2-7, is DSGVTQTPKHLITATGQRVTLRCSPRSGDLSVYWYQQSLDQGLQFLIQYYNGEERAKGNILERFSAQQFPDLHSELNLSSLELGDSALYFCASSVEGTDYEQYFGPGTRLTVT.